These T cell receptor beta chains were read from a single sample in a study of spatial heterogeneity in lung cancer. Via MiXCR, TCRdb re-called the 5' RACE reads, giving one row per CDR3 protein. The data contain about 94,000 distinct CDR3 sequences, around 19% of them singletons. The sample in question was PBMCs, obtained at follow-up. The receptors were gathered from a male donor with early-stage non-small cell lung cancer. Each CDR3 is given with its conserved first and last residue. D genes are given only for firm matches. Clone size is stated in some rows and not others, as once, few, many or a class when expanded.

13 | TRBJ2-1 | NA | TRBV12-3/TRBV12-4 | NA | TGTGCCAGCATGTCGTGGGACCACAATGAGCAGTTCTTC | CASMSWDHNEQFF
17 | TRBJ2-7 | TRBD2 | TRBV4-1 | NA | TGCGCCAGCAGCCAAGAATCCGCGGGAGGGACTTCCTACGAGCAGTACTTC | CASSQESAGGTSYEQYF
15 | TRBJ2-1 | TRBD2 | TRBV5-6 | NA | TGTGCCAGCAGCTTGGGGACTAGCTATGCCAATGAGCAGTTCTTC | CASSLGTSYANEQFF
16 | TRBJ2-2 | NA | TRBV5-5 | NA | TGTGCCAGCAGCTTGGGGCAGGGCAGATACACCGGGGAGCTGTTTTTT | CASSLGQGRYTGELFF
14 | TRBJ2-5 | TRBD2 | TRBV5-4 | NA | TGTGCCAGCAGCCTAAGGACTAGCCAAGAGACCCAGTACTTC | CASSLRTSQETQYF
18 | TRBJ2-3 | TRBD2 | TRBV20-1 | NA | TGCAGTGCTAGGGAAACTAGCGGGAGCTTTTCTAGCACAGATACGCAGTATTTT | CSARETSGSFSSTDTQYF
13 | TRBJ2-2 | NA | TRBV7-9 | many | TGTGCCAGCAGCTTACAGGGGAACGGGGAGCTGTTTTTT | CASSLQGNGELFF
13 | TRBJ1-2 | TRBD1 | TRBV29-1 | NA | TGCAGCGTTCTTTCCGGGACAGGGTATGGCTACACCTTC | CSVLSGTGYGYTF
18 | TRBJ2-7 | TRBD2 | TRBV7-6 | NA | TGTGCCAGCAGTCTGGGACTAGCGGGTGAACTAATACGAGAAGAGCAGTACTTC | CASSLGLAGELIREEQYF
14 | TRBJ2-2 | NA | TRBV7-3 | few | TGTGCCAGCAGCCCCCAGGGTTCCACCGGGGAGCTGTTTTTT | CASSPQGSTGELFF
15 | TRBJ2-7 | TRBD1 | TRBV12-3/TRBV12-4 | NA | TGTGCCAGCAGTCGCGCCGGGACAGGGATCTACGAGCAGTACTTC | CASSRAGTGIYEQYF
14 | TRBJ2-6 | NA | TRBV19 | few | TGTGCCACGGGGCCGACCTCTGGGGCCAACGTCCTGACTTTC | CATGPTSGANVLTF
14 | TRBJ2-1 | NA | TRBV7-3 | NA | TGTGCCAGCAGCGGGAGCGGGCCCTACAATGAGCAGTTCTTC | CASSGSGPYNEQFF
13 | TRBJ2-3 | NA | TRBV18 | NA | TGTGCCAGCTCCGGAGGGTACACAGATACGCAGTATTTT | CASSGGYTDTQYF
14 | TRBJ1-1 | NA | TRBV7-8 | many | TGTGCCAGCAGCGCGGGAGCAACGAACACTGAAGCTTTCTTT | CASSAGATNTEAFF
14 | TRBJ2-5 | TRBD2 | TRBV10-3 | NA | TGTGCCATCAGCCCAGCGGGAGGGCAAGAGACCCAGTACTTC | CAISPAGGQETQYF
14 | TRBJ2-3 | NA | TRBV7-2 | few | TGTGCCAGCAGCTCCAGAAGGCTCCCAGATACGCAGTATTTT | CASSSRRLPDTQYF
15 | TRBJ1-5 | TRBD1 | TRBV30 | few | TGTGCCTGGAGTAGGGAGACAGGGCTTAATCAGCCCCAGCATTTT | CAWSRETGLNQPQHF
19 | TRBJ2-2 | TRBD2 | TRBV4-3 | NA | TGCGCCAGCAGCCAAGGCCACGGGACTAGCGGGGGGGCCGTTTTAGAGCTGTTTTTT | CASSQGHGTSGGAVLELFF
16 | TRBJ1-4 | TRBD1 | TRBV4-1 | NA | TGCGCCAGCAGCCAAGCCGGGACAGGGGCAGTGGTAAAACTGTTTTTT | CASSQAGTGAVVKLFF
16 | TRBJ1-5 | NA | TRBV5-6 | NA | TGTGCCAGCAGCTTGGGGGCCGGAGGAAACAATCAGCCCCAGCATTTT | CASSLGAGGNNQPQHF
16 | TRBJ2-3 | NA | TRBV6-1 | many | TGTGCCAGCAGTGAAGAGGGGACGCTGAGCACAGATACGCAGTATTTT | CASSEEGTLSTDTQYF
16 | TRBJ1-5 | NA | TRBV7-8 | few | TGTGCCAGCAGTCACCCCCGGACAGAAAACAATCAGCCCCAGCATTTT | CASSHPRTENNQPQHF
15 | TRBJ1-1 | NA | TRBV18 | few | TGTGCCAGCTCATACAGCCTAGCTAGAGAGACTGAAGCTTTCTTT | CASSYSLARETEAFF
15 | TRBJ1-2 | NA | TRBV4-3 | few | TGCGCCAGCAGCCAAGACACAACACAGAACTATGGCTACACCTTC | CASSQDTTQNYGYTF
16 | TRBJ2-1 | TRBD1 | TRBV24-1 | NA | TGTGCCACCAGTGATAACCGGGACAGGACCTACAATGAGCAGTTCTTC | CATSDNRDRTYNEQFF
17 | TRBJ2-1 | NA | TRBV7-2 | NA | TGTGCCAGCAGCTTATTGGCCCGGGGGGCCGGGGACAATGAGCAGTTCTTC | CASSLLARGAGDNEQFF
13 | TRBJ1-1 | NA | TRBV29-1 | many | TGCAGCGTTCGACTTCGAGAGAACACTGAAGCTTTCTTT | CSVRLRENTEAFF
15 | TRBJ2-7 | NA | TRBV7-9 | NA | TGTGCCAGCAGCCTCTCGGCCCACCAGGGGTACGAGCAGTACTTC | CASSLSAHQGYEQYF
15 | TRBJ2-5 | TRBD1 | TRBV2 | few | TGTGCCAGCAGTGAAATCAGGGGGCCACAAGAGACCCAGTACTTC | CASSEIRGPQETQYF
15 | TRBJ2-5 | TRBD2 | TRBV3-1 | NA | TGTGCCAACAGCCTCCGGGTAGCGGGGCAAGAGACCCAGTACTTC | CANSLRVAGQETQYF
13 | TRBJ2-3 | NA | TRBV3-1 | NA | TGTGCCAGCAGTAACACTAACACAGATACGCAGTATTTT | CASSNTNTDTQYF
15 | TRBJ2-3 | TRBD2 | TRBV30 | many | TGTGCCTGTCTTGACTCTAGCGGGGGCACAGATACGCAGTATTTT | CACLDSSGGTDTQYF
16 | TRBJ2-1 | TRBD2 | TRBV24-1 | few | TGTGCCACCAGTGAACCCGGGACTAGCGACTACAATGAGCAGTTCTTC | CATSEPGTSDYNEQFF
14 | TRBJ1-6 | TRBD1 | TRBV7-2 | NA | TGTGCCAGCAGCCGGGACAGGTTAAATTCTGCCCTCCACTTT | CASSRDRLNSALHF
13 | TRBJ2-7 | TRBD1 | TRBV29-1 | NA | TGCAGCGTTGTTAAGGGACAGGGAACCGAGCAGTACTTC | CSVVKGQGTEQYF
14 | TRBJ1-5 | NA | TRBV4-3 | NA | TGCGCCAGCAGCCAAGCCACTCGGAATCAGCCCCAGCATTTT | CASSQATRNQPQHF
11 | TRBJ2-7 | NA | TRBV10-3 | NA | TGTGCCATCAGTGGGGGACCAGAGCAGTACTTC | CAISGGPEQYF
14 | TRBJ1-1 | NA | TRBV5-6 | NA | TGTGCCAGCAGCTTGGAGGGGCTTCGAACTGAAGCTTTCTTT | CASSLEGLRTEAFF
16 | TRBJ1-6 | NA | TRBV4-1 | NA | TGCGCCAGCAGCCAAGACCCCCCCGGGGATAATTCACCCCTCCACTTT | CASSQDPPGDNSPLHF
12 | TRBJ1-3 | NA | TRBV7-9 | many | TGTGCCAGCAGCCTTAGTGGAAACACCATATATTTT | CASSLSGNTIYF
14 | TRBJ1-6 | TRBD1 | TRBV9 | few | TGTGCCAGCAGCCGGGACAGCACTTATTCACCCCTCCACTTT | CASSRDSTYSPLHF
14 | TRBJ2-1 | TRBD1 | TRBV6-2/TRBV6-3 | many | TGTGCCAGTACTCGACAGGGGGGTCCAGTCGAGCAGTTCTTC | CASTRQGGPVEQFF
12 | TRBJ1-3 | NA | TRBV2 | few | TGTGCCAGCAGTGGCGGAGGAAACACCATATATTTT | CASSGGGNTIYF
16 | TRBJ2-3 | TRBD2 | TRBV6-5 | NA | TGTGCCAGCAGGCCGGGCCTAGCGGCGAACACAGATACGCAGTATTTT | CASRPGLAANTDTQYF
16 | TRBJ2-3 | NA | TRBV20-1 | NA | TGCAGTGCTAGAGATCCGAAACGGGGGGCCCCAGATACGCAGTATTTT | CSARDPKRGAPDTQYF
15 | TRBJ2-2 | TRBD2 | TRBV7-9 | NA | TGTGCCAGCAGCCTGACTAGCGGTAACACCGGGGAGCTGTTTTTT | CASSLTSGNTGELFF
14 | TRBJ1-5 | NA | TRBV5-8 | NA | TGTGCCAGCAGCTTGGACAGTAGCAATCAGCCCCAGCATTTT | CASSLDSSNQPQHF
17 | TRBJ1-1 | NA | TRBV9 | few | TGTGCCAGCAGCGTAGCTTCGAGGGCCACCCCTGGAGTTGAAGCTTTCTTT | CASSVASRATPGVEAFF